A single sample gave rise to the 2 T cell receptor beta chains below, sequenced in a study of PD-1 blockade in classical Hodgkin lymphoma. Each patient relapsed following autologous stem cell transplantation, and prior brentuximab vedotin exposure differed. Sequencing was performed with immunoSEQ multiplex PCR; in TCRdb, only in-frame clones are kept and a portion is missing. This table has 15,000 or so clones, around 61% appearing once. The sample here was peripheral blood mononuclear cells (PBMCs), taken at baseline. The receptors derive from a human donor with classical Hodgkin lymphoma.

The chain links TRBV6-1 to TRBJ1-5; D remains unclear. CDR3 length: 13 residues. V lost 4 bases to trimming and J lost 5 bases, with 9 bases between them. Looked up from germline, CDR1 is MNHNS and CDR2 is SASEGT. CDR3 in amino acids: CASSARADQPQHF. CDR3 nucleotides: TGTGCCAGCAGTGCGAGAGCCGATCAGCCCCAGCATTTT.

CDR3 sequence reads: CASSVGGGNEQFF. The DNA for the CDR3 is TGTGCCAGCAGCGTGGGAGGGGGCAATGAGCAGTTCTTC. This rearrangement joins TRBV5-4 to TRBJ2-1; maybe TRBD2 (7 bases). V was pared by 4 bases and J by 6 bases, with 11 bases between. The CDR3 has 13 amino acids. Germline V CDR1 and CDR2: SGHNT, YYREEE (reference sequence).